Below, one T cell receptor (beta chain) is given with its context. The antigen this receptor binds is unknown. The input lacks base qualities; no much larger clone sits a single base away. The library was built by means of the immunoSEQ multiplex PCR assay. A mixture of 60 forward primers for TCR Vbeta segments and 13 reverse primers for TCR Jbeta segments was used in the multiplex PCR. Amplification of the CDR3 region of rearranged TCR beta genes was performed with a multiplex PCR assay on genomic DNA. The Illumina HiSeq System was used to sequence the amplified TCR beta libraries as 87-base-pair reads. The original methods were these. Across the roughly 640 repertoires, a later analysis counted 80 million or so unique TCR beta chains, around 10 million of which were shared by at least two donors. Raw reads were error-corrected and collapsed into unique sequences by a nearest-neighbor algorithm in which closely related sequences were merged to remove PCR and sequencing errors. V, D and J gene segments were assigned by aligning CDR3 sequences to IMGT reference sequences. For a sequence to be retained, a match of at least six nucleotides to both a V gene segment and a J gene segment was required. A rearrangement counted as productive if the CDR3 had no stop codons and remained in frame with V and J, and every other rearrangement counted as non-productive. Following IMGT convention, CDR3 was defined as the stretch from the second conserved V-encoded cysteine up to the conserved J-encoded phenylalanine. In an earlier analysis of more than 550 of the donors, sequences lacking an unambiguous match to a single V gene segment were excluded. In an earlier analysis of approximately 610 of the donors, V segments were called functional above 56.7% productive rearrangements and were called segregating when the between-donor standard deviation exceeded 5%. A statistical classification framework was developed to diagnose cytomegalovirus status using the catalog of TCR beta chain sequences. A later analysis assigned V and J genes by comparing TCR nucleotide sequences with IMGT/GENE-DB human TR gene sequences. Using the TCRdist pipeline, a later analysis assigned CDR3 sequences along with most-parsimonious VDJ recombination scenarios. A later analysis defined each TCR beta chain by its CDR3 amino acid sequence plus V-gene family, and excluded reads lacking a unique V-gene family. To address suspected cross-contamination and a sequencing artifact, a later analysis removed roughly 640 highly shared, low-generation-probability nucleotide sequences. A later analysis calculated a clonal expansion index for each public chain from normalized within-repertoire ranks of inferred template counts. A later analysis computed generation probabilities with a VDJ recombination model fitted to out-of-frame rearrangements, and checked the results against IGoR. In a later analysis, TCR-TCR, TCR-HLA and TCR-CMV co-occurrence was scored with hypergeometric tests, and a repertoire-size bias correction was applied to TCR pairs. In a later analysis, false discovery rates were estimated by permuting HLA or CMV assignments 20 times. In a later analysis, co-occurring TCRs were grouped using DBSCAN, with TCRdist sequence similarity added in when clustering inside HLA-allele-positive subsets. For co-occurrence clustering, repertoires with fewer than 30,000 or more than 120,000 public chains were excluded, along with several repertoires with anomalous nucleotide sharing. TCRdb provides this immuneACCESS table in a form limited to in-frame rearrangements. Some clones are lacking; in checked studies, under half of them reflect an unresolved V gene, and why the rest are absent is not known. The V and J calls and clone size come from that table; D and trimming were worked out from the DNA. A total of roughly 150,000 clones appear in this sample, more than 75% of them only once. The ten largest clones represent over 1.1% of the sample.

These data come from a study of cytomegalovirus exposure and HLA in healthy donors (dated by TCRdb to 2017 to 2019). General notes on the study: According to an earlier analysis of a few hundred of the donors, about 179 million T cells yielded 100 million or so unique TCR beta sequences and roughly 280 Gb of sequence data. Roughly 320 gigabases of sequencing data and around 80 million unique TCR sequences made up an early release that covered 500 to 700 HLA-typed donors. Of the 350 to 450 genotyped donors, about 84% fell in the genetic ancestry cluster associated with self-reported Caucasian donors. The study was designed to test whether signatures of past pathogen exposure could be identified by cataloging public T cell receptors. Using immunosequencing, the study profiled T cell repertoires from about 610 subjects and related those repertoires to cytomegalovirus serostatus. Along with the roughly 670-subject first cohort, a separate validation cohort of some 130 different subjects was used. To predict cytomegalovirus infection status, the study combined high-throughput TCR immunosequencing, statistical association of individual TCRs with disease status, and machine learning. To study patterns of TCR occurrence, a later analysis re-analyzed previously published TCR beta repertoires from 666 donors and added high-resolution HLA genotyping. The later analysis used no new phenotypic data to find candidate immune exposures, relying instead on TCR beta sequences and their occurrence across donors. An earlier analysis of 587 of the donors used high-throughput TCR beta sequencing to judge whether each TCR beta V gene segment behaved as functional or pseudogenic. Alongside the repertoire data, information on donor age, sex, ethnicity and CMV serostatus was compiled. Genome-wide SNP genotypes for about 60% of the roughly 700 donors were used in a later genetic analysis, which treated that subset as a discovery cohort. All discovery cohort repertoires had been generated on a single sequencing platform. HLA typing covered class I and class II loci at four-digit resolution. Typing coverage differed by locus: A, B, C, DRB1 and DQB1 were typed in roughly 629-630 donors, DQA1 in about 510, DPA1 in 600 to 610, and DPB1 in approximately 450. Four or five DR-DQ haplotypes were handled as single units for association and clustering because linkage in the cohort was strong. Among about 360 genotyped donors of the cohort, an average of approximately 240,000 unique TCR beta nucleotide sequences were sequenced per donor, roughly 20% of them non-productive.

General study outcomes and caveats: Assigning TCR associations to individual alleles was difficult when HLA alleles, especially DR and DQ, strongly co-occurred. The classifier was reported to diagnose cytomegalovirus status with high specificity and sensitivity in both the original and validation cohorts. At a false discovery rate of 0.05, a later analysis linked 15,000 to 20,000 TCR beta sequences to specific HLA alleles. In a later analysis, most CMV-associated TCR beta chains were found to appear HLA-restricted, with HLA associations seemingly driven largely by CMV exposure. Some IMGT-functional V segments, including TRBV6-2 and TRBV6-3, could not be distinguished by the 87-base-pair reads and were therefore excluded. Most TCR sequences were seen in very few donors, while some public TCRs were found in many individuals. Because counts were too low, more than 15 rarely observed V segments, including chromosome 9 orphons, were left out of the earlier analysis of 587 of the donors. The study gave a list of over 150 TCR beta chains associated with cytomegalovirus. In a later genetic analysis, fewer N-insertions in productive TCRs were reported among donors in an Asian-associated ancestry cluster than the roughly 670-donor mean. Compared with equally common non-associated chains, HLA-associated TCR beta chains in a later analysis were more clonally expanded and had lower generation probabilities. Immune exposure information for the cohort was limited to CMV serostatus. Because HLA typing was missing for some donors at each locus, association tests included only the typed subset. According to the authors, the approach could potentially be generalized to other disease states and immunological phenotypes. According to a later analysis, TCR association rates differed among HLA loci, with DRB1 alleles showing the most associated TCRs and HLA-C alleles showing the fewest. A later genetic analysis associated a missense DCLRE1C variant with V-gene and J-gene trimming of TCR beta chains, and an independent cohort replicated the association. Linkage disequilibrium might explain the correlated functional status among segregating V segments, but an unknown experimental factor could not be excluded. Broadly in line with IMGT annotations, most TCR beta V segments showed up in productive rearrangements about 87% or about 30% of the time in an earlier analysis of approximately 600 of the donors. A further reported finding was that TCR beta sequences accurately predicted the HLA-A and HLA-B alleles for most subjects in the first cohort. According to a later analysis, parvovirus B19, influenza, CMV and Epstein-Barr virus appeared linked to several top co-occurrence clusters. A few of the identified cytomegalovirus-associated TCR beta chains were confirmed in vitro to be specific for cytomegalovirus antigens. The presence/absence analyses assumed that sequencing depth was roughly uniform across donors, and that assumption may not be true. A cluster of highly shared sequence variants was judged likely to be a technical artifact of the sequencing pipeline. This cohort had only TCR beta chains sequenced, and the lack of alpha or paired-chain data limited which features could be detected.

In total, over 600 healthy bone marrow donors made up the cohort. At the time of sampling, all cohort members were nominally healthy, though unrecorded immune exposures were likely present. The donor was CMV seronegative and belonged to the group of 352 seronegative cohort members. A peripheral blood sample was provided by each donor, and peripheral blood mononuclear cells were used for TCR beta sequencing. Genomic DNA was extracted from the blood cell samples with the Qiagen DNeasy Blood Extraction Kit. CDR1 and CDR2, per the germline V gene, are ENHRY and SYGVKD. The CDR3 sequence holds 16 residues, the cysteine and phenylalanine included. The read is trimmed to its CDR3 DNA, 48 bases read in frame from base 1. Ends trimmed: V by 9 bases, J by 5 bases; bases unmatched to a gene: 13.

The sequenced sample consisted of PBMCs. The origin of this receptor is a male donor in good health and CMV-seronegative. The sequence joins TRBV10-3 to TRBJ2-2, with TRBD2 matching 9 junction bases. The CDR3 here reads CAITPNSGRGTGELFF. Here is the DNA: TGTGCCATTACCCCAAATAGCGGGAGAGGTACCGGGGAGCTGTTTTTT.